The next 27 T cell receptor beta chains were all read from a single sample in a study of cytomegalovirus exposure and HLA in healthy donors. Primers for the PCR totalled 60 Vbeta and 13 Jbeta. Only in-frame clones appear in the TCRdb table, and some are missing; sequencing was by immunoSEQ multiplex PCR. The sample includes 200,000 to 250,000 clones, 55% to 75% of them seen just once. Sequencing was done on a sample of PBMCs. The receptors come from a man aged 40-55 years in good health and CMV-seropositive.

The J gene is TRBJ1-1, the V gene TRBV5-1, with D possibly being TRBD1 (5 bases). The V and J ends lost 0 bases and 4 bases respectively, with 16 bases between them. There are 16 residues in the CDR3. Germline CDR1 is SGHRS and CDR2 is YFSETQ. CDR3 sequence reads: CASSLEGRGGTTEAFF. In DNA form, the CDR3 reads TGCGCCAGCAGCTTGGAAGGGCGGGGAGGGACCACTGAAGCTTTCTTT.

This chain uses TRBV5-1 with TRBJ1-3; D is unresolved. The CDR3 has 15 amino acids. The V and J ends lost 1 base and 0 bases respectively, with 8 bases between them. CDR1 is SGHRS, CDR2 YFSETQ, per germline. The CDR3 loop is CASSLFSFSGNTIYF. As DNA, the CDR3 is TGCGCCAGCAGCTTGTTTAGCTTCTCTGGAAACACCATATATTTT.

This chain uses TRBV19 with TRBJ1-6, with 7 bases that match TRBD1. V shed 5 bases and J 9 bases; nucleotides not matched to a gene: 7. CDR3 size: 14 residues. In germline, CDR1 is LNHDA, CDR2 SQIVND (reference sequence). CDR3 in DNA: TGTGCCAGTAGTCACCGGGACAGTCCTTCACCCCTCCACTTT. Residues: CASSHRDSPSPLHF. Combining the CDR3 with reference TRBV19 and TRBJ1-6 gives the whole variable domain DGGITQSPKYLFRKEGQNVTLSCEQNLNHDAMYWYRQDPGQGLRLIYYSQIVNDFQKGDIAEGYSVSREKKESFPLTVTSAQKNPTAFYLCASSHRDSPSPLHFGNGTRLTVT.

The V call is TRBV5-5, the J call TRBJ2-3; 7 nucleotides line up with TRBD1. CDR3 length: 15 amino acids. The V gene's germline CDR1 is SGHKS and CDR2 YYEKEE (reference sequence). V gave up 4 bases and J gave up 6 bases; unmatched junction bases: 11. CDR3 region: CASSTRQGTTDTQYF. The CDR3 DNA is TGTGCCAGCAGCACTAGACAGGGTACTACGGATACGCAGTATTTT.

The V gene is TRBV7-6, the J gene TRBJ2-2; TRBD2 aligns across 7 bases. V was clipped by 1 base and J by 4 bases; unmatched bases: 3. This CDR3 has 15 amino acids. Germline CDR1 is SGHVS and CDR2 is FNYEAQ. CDR3 nucleotide sequence: TGTGCCAGCAGCTTAGAGCGGGGTGGCACCGGGGAGCTGTTTTTT. It is translated as CASSLERGGTGELFF.

This sequence joins TRBV5-1 and TRBJ2-3; 13 bases fit TRBD2. This CDR3 spans 17 amino acids. V shed 4 bases, J shed 3 bases, and the junction held 8 bases outside the gene matches. Germline V lookup: CDR1 SGHRS, CDR2 YFSETQ. The DNA for the CDR3 is TGCGCCAGCAGCCTACTAGCGGGGGGGACCTCTACAGATACGCAGTATTTT. This codes for CASSLLAGGTSTDTQYF.

Only one count was recorded for this clone. This chain links TRBV9 with TRBJ2-1; perhaps TRBD2 as D (7 bases). Germline CDR1 is SGDLS and CDR2 is YYNGEE. The CDR3 extends over 16 amino acids. Trimming shortened V by 1 base and J by 7 bases, and 18 bases separated the two germline ends. CDR3 sequence reads: CASSVREGGGGNEQFF. The CDR3 bases are TGTGCCAGCAGCGTAAGGGAGGGGGGGGGAGGGAATGAGCAGTTCTTC.

V and J are TRBV6-5 and TRBJ2-3; D uncertain. The V gene's germline CDR1 is MNHEY and CDR2 SVGAGI. The CDR3 spans 13 residues. Trimming cost V 2 bases and J 6 bases, with 9 bases left between them. Here the CDR3 DNA reads TGTGCCAGCAGTTACAATCGGTTGGATACGCAGTATTTT. Amino acid sequence: CASSYNRLDTQYF.

Here the CDR3 DNA reads TGTGCCAGCAGCTTAGACGGGGGTATAGGCTACACCTTC. Protein product: CASSLDGGIGYTF. The chain employs TRBV7-8 and TRBJ1-2; possibly TRBD1 for D (5 bases). CDR1 and CDR2 from the germline V gene are SGHVS and FQNEAQ. The CDR3 has 13 residues. Trimming removed 1 base from V and 8 bases from J, with 11 bases in between.

The chain has TRBV28 and TRBJ2-7; weak D call: TRBD2 (6 bases). The CDR3 has 18 residues. Trimming left V 3 bases short and J 0 bases short, with 21 bases between. Germline V lookup: CDR1 MDHEN, CDR2 SYDVKM. The CDR3 protein is CASSFRNEGLINSYEQYF. CDR3 in DNA: TGTGCCAGCAGTTTCCGCAACGAGGGACTTATAAACTCCTACGAGCAGTACTTC.

This chain uses TRBV28 with TRBJ2-7, with a weak D call TRBD1 (7 bases). Trimming left V 6 bases short and J 6 bases short, with 21 bases between. Germline values: CDR1 MDHEN, CDR2 SYDVKM. The CDR3 extends over 15 amino acids. The CDR3 is CASSPQTGRSSEQYF. The CDR3 DNA sequence: TGTGCCAGCAGCCCCCAGACAGGGAGGAGTAGCGAGCAGTACTTC. The full variable domain, its missing parts supplied by reference TRBV28 and TRBJ2-7, is DVKVTQSSRYLVKRTGEKVFLECVQDMDHENMFWYRQDPGLGLRLIYFSYDVKMKEKGDIPEGYSVSREKKERFSLILESASTNQTSMYLCASSPQTGRSSEQYFGPGTRLTVT.

The chain employs TRBV5-1 and TRBJ2-5; 8 bases line up with TRBD2. The V segment lost 4 bases and the J segment 5 bases; nucleotides outside the gene matches: 4. The CDR3 length is 13 residues. Germline V lookup: CDR1 SGHRS, CDR2 YFSETQ. DNA of the CDR3: TGCGCCAGCAGCGCGGGAGGACGCGAGACCCAGTACTTC. This gives the protein CASSAGGRETQYF.

As concerns this clone: One end of the junction is discordant with germline, which a read error may explain. V usage is TRBV7-9 and J usage is TRBJ1-2; the D gene is possibly TRBD1 (6 bases). This CDR3 is 12 amino acids long. Germline V gives CDR1 SEHNR, CDR2 FQNEAQ (reference sequence). The CDR3 spells CSSSPPQGGYTF. The CDR3 nucleotides read TGTTCCAGCAGCCCCCCCCAGGGGGGCTACACCTTC.

This clone was observed a handful of times. The chain carries TRBV7-3 and TRBJ2-5; perhaps TRBD2 as D (6 bases). Trimming took 6 bases from V and 5 from J, leaving 13 bases between them. CDR1 SGHTA and CDR2 FQGTGA come from the germline V gene. This CDR3 comprises 13 residues. The CDR3: CASSPTSRETQYF. The CDR3 DNA reads as TGTGCCAGCAGTCCGACTAGTAGGGAGACCCAGTACTTC.

The chain's CDR3 is CASSAGTGSGDTQYF. The CDR3 DNA reads TGTGCCAGCAGTGCCGGGACAGGGTCGGGAGATACGCAGTATTTT. The chain couples TRBV6-5 to TRBJ2-3, with TRBD1 identical over 9 bases. This CDR3 comprises 15 residues. Trimming cost V 5 bases and J 5 bases; bases outside gene matches: 8. From germline, CDR1 is MNHEY and CDR2 SVGAGI.

The chain couples TRBV7-9 to TRBJ2-1, with TRBD1 as a possible D gene (6 bases). The CDR3 runs 14 residues. From germline, CDR1 is SEHNR and CDR2 FQNEAQ (reference sequence). V was clipped by 5 bases and J by 2 bases, with 10 bases between them. CDR3 sequence: CASSIQGPYNEQFF. DNA of the CDR3: TGTGCCAGCAGCATACAGGGCCCCTACAATGAGCAGTTCTTC.

This clone appeared a few times. Relative to the germline gene, one junction end is altered; a read error may explain this. The rearrangement links TRBV10-3 to TRBJ1-1; D uncertain. Germline CDR1 ENHRY, CDR2 SYGVKD. The CDR3 extends over 15 amino acids. The CDR3 spells CASSYSSGGNTEAFF. CDR3 DNA: TGTGCCAGCAGTTACTCGAGTGGAGGTAACACTGAAGCTTTCTTT.

This clone was detected a few times. V and J are TRBV27 and TRBJ2-7, with a possible D match to TRBD1 (5 bases). The CDR3 totals 13 residues. Trimming pared 6 bases from V and 5 bases from J, leaving 14 bases between. The germline V gene encodes CDR1 MNHEY and CDR2 SMNVEV (reference sequence). The CDR3 here is CASRQDPPNEQYF. The CDR3 DNA is TGTGCCAGCAGACAGGATCCCCCCAACGAGCAGTACTTC.

The V and J genes are TRBV27 and TRBJ1-3, with a possible D match to TRBD1 (5 bases). Trimming stripped 0 bases from V and 2 bases from J, with 17 bases between. The CDR3 totals 18 residues. CDR1 and CDR2 (germline): MNHEY, SMNVEV (reference sequence). The CDR3 spells CASSLSGRQGTAGNTIYF. DNA of the CDR3: TGTGCCAGCAGTTTATCGGGGCGGCAGGGTACGGCTGGAAACACCATATATTTT.

This clone was detected only a few times. The chain uses TRBV4-1 and TRBJ1-6; TRBD1 aligns across 7 bases. The CDR3 has 15 amino acids. V lost 4 bases and J lost 7; bases outside the gene matches: 7. Germline loops: CDR1 MGHRA, CDR2 YSYEKL. Written as DNA, the CDR3 is TGCGCCAGCAGCCTCGACAGGGTGCGCAATTCACCCCTCCACTTT. Residues: CASSLDRVRNSPLHF.

This clone was observed a handful of times. The rearrangement links TRBV4-1 to TRBJ1-4; 7 nucleotides match TRBD1. Germline V gives CDR1 MGHRA, CDR2 YSYEKL. This CDR3 has 15 amino acids. V was clipped by 1 base and J by 3 bases; unmatched bases: 2. The CDR3: CASSQAGTANEKLFF. The CDR3 DNA sequence: TGCGCCAGCAGCCAAGCTGGGACAGCTAATGAAAAACTGTTTTTT.

The rearrangement joins TRBV19 to TRBJ2-7; TRBD1 matches 9 bases. After removal of 2 bases from V and 7 bases from J, the junction contained 9 bases not matched to a gene. Germline loops: CDR1 LNHDA, CDR2 SQIVND (reference sequence). The CDR3 totals 15 residues. CDR3 protein: CASSINMDRGWEQYF. CDR3 bases: TGTGCCAGTAGTATAAACATGGACAGGGGATGGGAGCAGTACTTC.

The sample holds one count of this clone. The V call is TRBV6-1, the J call TRBJ1-5; D possibly corresponds to TRBD1 (5 bases). CDR1 is MNHNS, CDR2 SASEGT, per germline. There are 14 residues in the CDR3. The germline V and J ends were trimmed by 7 bases and 1 base, with 11 bases remaining between them. The CDR3 region is CASTPGDSNQPQHF. CDR3 bases: TGTGCCAGCACCCCGGGGGACAGCAATCAGCCCCAGCATTTT.

The J gene is TRBJ2-7, the V gene TRBV9, with TRBD1 matching 7 bases. After removal of 4 bases from V and 2 bases from J, the junction contained 6 bases not matched to a gene. The CDR3 loop spans 14 amino acids. Germline assignment: CDR1 SGDLS and CDR2 YYNGEE. The chain's CDR3 is CASSKGTATYEQYF. CDR3 coding DNA: TGTGCCAGCAGCAAGGGGACAGCGACCTACGAGCAGTACTTC.

The chain carries TRBV25-1 and TRBJ2-3, with D possibly TRBD1 on 6 matching bases. The length of the CDR3 is 14 residues. Germline V gene data show CDR1 as MGHDK and CDR2 as SYGVNS. V lost 1 base, J lost 8 bases, and 13 bases lay in between. In DNA, the CDR3 is TGTGCCAGCAGTGAATTTGAGGGGGTGGGTACGCAGTATTTT. Protein: CASSEFEGVGTQYF.

V is TRBV5-1 and J is TRBJ2-7; 7 bases agree with TRBD1. Germline V gene data show CDR1 as SGHRS and CDR2 as YFSETQ. V lost 5 bases, J lost 3 bases, and 11 bases stayed unmatched. The CDR3 runs 15 residues. CDR3 residues: CASSRDGTEFYEQYF. Here the CDR3 DNA reads TGCGCCAGCAGTCGGGATGGGACAGAGTTCTACGAGCAGTACTTC.

This rearrangement joins TRBV10-3 to TRBJ2-1, with 11 nucleotides matching TRBD2. Germline V CDR1 and CDR2: ENHRY, SYGVKD. The CDR3 has 17 residues. Germline trimming cut 4 bases from V and 1 base from J; bases unmatched to any gene: 6. The CDR3 DNA follows: TGTGCCATCAGTGCGGAACTAGCGGGGGATTCCTACAATGAGCAGTTCTTC. Residues: CAISAELAGDSYNEQFF.